This T cell receptor (beta chain) was recorded in a study of CD8 T cells in Susac syndrome. Sequencing targeted TCR beta in T cells from blood (CD8+ and CD4+). Findings of the study overall: Individuals included in the TCR sequencing and HLA analysis were acknowledged by the study to be relatively few in number.

This CDR3 is built from 14 residues. V dropped 7 bases and J dropped 1 base, with 16 bases sitting between them. From germline, CDR1 is SQVTM and CDR2 ANQGSEA. A note on this clonotype: Its antigen is undetermined.

The authors reverse transcribed roughly 0.5 to 1 ug RNA with random hexamers. An immunoSEQ multiplex PCR generated amplified TCR beta CDR3 products spanning 54 Vbeta and 13 Jbeta. TCRdb fed the immunoSEQ multiplex PCR reads into MiXCR, producing one record per CDR3 protein. The sample lists about 210,000 distinct CDR3 sequences, 95% occurring once. This TCR came from a human donor with multiple sclerosis. The sequenced sample was CD4+ T cells from PBMCs. The chain has TRBV29-1 and TRBJ1-1; a possible D gene is TRBD1 (6 bases). CDR3 nucleotide sequence: TGCAGCGCTGGGACGCAGGGGACGAACACTGAAGCTTTCTTT. It translates to CSAGTQGTNTEAFF.